This TCR beta chain was sequenced in a study of cytomegalovirus exposure and HLA in healthy donors. The study ran its PCR with 60 Vbeta and 13 Jbeta primers. Produced via immunoSEQ multiplex PCR; TCRdb's table is partial and in-frame only. The sample contains fewer than 250,000 clones, around 79% of which appear only once. CDR3 length: 15 amino acids. J gave up 3 bases and V 4 bases, and 6 bases lay outside the gene matches. Germline values: CDR1 MNHEY, CDR2 SVGAGI. This TCR came from a woman aged 50 to 60 in good health and CMV-seronegative. The chain is built from TRBV6-5 and TRBJ2-7; 10 positions match TRBD2. What was sequenced was PBMCs. The chain's CDR3 is CASSSVASGSYEQYF. CDR3 DNA sequence: TGTGCCAGCAGTTCGGTGGCTAGCGGGAGCTACGAGCAGTACTTC.